This entry concerns a single T cell receptor beta chain. This specimen belongs to a study of blood T cell repertoires in COVID-19. For the study at large: Acute and convalescent COVID-19 specimens originated in the United States, Italy and Spain. The cDNA or gDNA used as material had been derived from T cells, B-cell-depleted T cells, or PBMCs.

Original processing methods: Amplification from reference gene primers served as the basis for estimated nucleated cell counts. Profiled with immunoSEQ multiplex PCR; TCRdb holds only in-frame clones, not every one. V and J calls and clone size are those listed in that table; D and trimming were worked out from the DNA. Among under 60,000 clones listed, roughly 87% were seen once. The CDR3 contains 14 residues. The germline gives CDR1 SGDLS, CDR2 YYNGEE. V shed 2 bases and J 5 bases; nucleotides not matched to a gene: 2. Sequencing used peripheral blood. This clonotype was obtained from a human donor with acute or convalescent COVID-19. The donor label of this sample is uncertain. The chain recombines TRBV9 with TRBJ1-2; TRBD1 matches at 11 bases. CDR3 coding DNA: TGTGCCAGCAGCGTTGGACAGGGGGCATATGGCTACACCTTC. Encoded protein: CASSVGQGAYGYTF.